This record covers a single T cell receptor beta chain. No antigen is known for it. This entry comes from a study of PD-1 blockade in mismatch repair-deficient tumors. Findings and caveats of the study: Rapid post-treatment expansion, then contraction, generally preceding radiologic response, marked tumor-resident clones.

Profiling relied on immunoSEQ multiplex PCR, and the TCRdb table lists in-frame clones only, not all of them. The sample comprises under 50,000 clones, roughly 88% of which are singletons, and approximately 1.1% rests with the top ten. Germline V lookup: CDR1 SQVTM, CDR2 ANQGSEA. The CDR3 sequence is 13 residues long. The V and J ends lost 4 bases and 3 bases, in that order; junction bases with no gene match: 6. All patients were mismatch repair deficient, assessed by either PCR or immunohistochemistry. Specimen: PBMCs, collected roughly 40 weeks after starting pembrolizumab. The TCR was taken from an adult with mismatch repair-deficient cancer. The V gene is TRBV29-1, the J gene TRBJ2-7; TRBD1 aligns across 7 bases. CDR3 nucleotide sequence: TGCAGCGTTGTAGGAGACAGGGACTACGAGCAGTACTTC. This gives the protein CSVVGDRDYEQYF.